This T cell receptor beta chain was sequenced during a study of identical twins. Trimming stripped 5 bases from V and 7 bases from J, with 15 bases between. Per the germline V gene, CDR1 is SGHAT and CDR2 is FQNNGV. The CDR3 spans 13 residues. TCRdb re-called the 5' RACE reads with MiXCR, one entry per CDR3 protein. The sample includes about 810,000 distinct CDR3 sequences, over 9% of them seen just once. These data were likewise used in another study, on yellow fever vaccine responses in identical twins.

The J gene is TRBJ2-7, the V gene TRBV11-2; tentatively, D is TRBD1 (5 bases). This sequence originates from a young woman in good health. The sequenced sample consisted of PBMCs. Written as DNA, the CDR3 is TGTGCCAGCAGCACCCGGGCCCAGGGAGAGCAGTACGTC. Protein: CASSTRAQGEQYV.